One sample yielded the 22 T cell receptor beta chains listed below, sequenced in a study of blood T cell repertoires in COVID-19. TCRdb keeps only in-frame clones here, not all; method: immunoSEQ multiplex PCR. Here the sample spans approximately 290,000 clones, approximately 83% being singletons. Input material: PBMCs or T cells enriched from blood (not recorded which). These receptors originate from a woman in her 30s who had recovered from COVID-19.

This clone was observed a single time. This chain uses TRBV7-8 with TRBJ2-3, with 16 bases aligning to TRBD2. Germline CDR1 and CDR2: SGHVS and FQNEAQ. CDR3 length: 20 amino acids. Trimming cost V 3 bases and J 4 bases; bases outside gene matches: 13. DNA of the CDR3: TGTGCCAGCAGCTTTAGGAGACAGGGACTAGCGGGAGGGTCCGCAGATACGCAGTATTTT. Translation gives CASSFRRQGLAGGSADTQYF.

This clone appeared once. This chain joins TRBV6-5 and TRBJ2-5; 8 bases map to TRBD1. V shed 6 bases and J 4 bases; nucleotides not matched to a gene: 4. CDR1 and CDR2 (germline): MNHEY, SVGAGI. The CDR3 runs to 13 residues. CDR3 residues: CASSHDRGETQYF. As DNA, the CDR3 is TGTGCCAGCAGCCACGACAGGGGAGAGACCCAGTACTTC.

This clone was detected only a few times. V is TRBV6-5 and J is TRBJ2-7; tentative D call: TRBD1 (6 bases). The CDR3 has 14 amino acids. Germline V gene data show CDR1 as MNHEY and CDR2 as SVGAGI. The V gene lost 6 bases and the J gene lost 4 bases, with 16 bases spanning the gap. The chain's CDR3 is CASSSTGPLYEQYF. CDR3 bases: TGTGCCAGCAGCTCCACAGGGCCATTGTACGAGCAGTACTTC.

This rearrangement joins TRBV28 to TRBJ2-3; 10 positions match TRBD2. Germline V gene data show CDR1 as MDHEN and CDR2 as SYDVKM. V shed 3 bases, J shed 1 base, and the junction held 4 bases outside the gene matches. The CDR3 contains 16 residues. CDR3 nucleotides: TGTGCCAGCAGTTTTGGGACTAGCGTCGGCACAGATACGCAGTATTTT. It is translated as CASSFGTSVGTDTQYF. Combining the CDR3 with reference TRBV28 and TRBJ2-3 gives the whole variable domain DVKVTQSSRYLVKRTGEKVFLECVQDMDHENMFWYRQDPGLGLRLIYFSYDVKMKEKGDIPEGYSVSREKKERFSLILESASTNQTSMYLCASSFGTSVGTDTQYFGPGTRLTVL.

In its sample, this clone was seen a few times. This sequence joins TRBV4-1 and TRBJ1-2; 11 nucleotides align to TRBD1. This CDR3 contains 15 residues. The junction had 6 bases not matched to a gene; V was cut back by 4 bases and J by 5 bases. Germline-derived CDR1 and CDR2 are MGHRA and YSYEKL. Here the CDR3 DNA reads TGCGCCAGCAGCCTAGAGGACAGGGGGCTGTATGGCTACACCTTC. Translating gives CASSLEDRGLYGYTF.

The chain recombines TRBV7-9 with TRBJ1-2; 7 positions agree with TRBD1. The CDR3 has 15 residues. V was clipped by 4 bases and J by 4 bases; unmatched bases: 9. The germline CDR1 and CDR2 sequences are SEHNR and FQNEAQ (reference sequence). This CDR3 reads CASSSGQVYPYGYTF. The DNA for the CDR3 is TGTGCCAGCAGCTCCGGACAGGTTTACCCCTATGGCTACACCTTC.

The chain recombines TRBV28 with TRBJ2-1; D might be TRBD2 (5 bases). Looked up from germline, CDR1 is MDHEN and CDR2 is SYDVKM. This CDR3 contains 12 residues. The V gene lost 10 bases and the J gene lost 4 bases, with 11 bases spanning the gap. CDR3 in amino acids: CATLTSYNEQFF. As DNA, the CDR3 is TGTGCCACCTTAACTAGTTACAATGAGCAGTTCTTC.

V gene TRBV3-1 (or the pseudogene TRBV3-2) combines with J gene TRBJ2-5; 9 bases fit TRBD2. The CDR3 has 16 residues. The V gene end was trimmed by 1 base and the J gene end by 2 bases; junction bases not matched to a gene: 5. Germline loops: CDR1 LGHDT, CDR2 YNNKEL (reference sequence). The CDR3 nucleotides read TGTGCCAGCAGCCAAGGGCCTAGCGGGATTCAAGAGACCCAGTACTTC. This gives the protein CASSQGPSGIQETQYF.

This clone was seen a single time. The chain links TRBV2 to TRBJ1-4, with D tentatively TRBD1 (5 bases). The CDR3 has 14 residues. Germline V CDR1 and CDR2: SNHLY, FYNNEI. V was clipped by 5 bases and J by 5 bases, with 12 bases between them. CDR3 residues: CASSRDFRNEKLFF. The CDR3 DNA sequence: TGTGCCAGCAGTCGGGACTTCCGCAATGAAAAACTGTTTTTT.

The chain joins TRBV28 to TRBJ1-3; D unclear. With 2 bases removed from V and 3 bases from J, the gap between germline ends came to 11 bases. The CDR3 runs 15 residues. Germline values: CDR1 MDHEN, CDR2 SYDVKM. Written as DNA, the CDR3 is TGTGCCAGCAGTTTAGGAGGACGGCGTGGAAACACCATATATTTT. Protein: CASSLGGRRGNTIYF.

The table lists this clone with a count of one. This chain uses TRBV29-1 with TRBJ1-3; 7 nucleotides agree with TRBD1. The CDR3 is 16 amino acids. Germline loops: CDR1 SQVTM, CDR2 ANQGSEA. The V segment lost 3 bases and the J segment 0 bases; nucleotides outside the gene matches: 8. This chain's CDR3 is CSVDFRDRPSGNTIYF. CDR3 in DNA: TGCAGCGTTGATTTTCGGGACAGACCCTCTGGAAACACCATATATTTT.

CDR3 sequence: CASSQGLAGAANTGELFF. DNA for the CDR3: TGTGCCAGCAGCCAAGGGCTAGCGGGGGCCGCGAACACCGGGGAGCTGTTTTTT. The chain couples TRBV4-2 to TRBJ2-2, with 10 bases identical to TRBD2. CDR3 length: 18 residues. J was trimmed by 0 bases and V by 1 base; bases with no gene match: 5. The germline CDR1 and CDR2 sequences are LGHNA and YNFKEQ.

The CDR3 DNA sequence: TGTGCCAGCAGTGGCGCCGGGACAATGGGAGGCTACACCTTC. This codes for CASSGAGTMGGYTF. The rearrangement links TRBV28 to TRBJ1-2; D is perhaps TRBD1 (6 bases). This CDR3 comprises 14 residues. Germline values: CDR1 MDHEN, CDR2 SYDVKM. V was clipped by 5 bases and J by 8 bases, with 18 bases between them.

The chain is built from TRBV28 and TRBJ1-1; 7 nucleotides line up with TRBD1. The CDR3 length is 16 residues. Germline CDR1 reads MDHEN; CDR2 reads SYDVKM. After removal of 3 bases from V and 3 bases from J, the junction contained 10 bases not matched to a gene. DNA of the CDR3: TGTGCCAGCAGTTTCGGACAGGTAACGGGGCACACTGAAGCTTTCTTT. Encoded protein: CASSFGQVTGHTEAFF.

This chain uses TRBV3-1 (or the pseudogene TRBV3-2) with TRBJ2-1, with TRBD1 matching over 8 bases. Germline V lookup: CDR1 LGHDT, CDR2 YNNKEL (reference sequence). V lost 5 bases, J lost 5 bases, and 8 bases stayed unmatched. The CDR3 extends over 15 amino acids. CDR3 sequence: CASSGATGGNNEQFF. The CDR3 nucleotides are TGTGCCAGCAGCGGAGCAACAGGGGGAAACAATGAGCAGTTCTTC.

The chain is built from TRBV23-1 and TRBJ2-7; D uncertain. TRBV23-1 is known as an ORF, though its function is uncertain. V was pared by 0 bases and J by 1 base, with 4 bases between. This CDR3 spans 13 amino acids. In DNA form, the CDR3 reads TGCGCCAGCAGTCAATCTAAATCCTACGAGCAGTACTTC. Translating it yields CASSQSKSYEQYF.

The rearrangement links TRBV10-3 to TRBJ1-2; perhaps TRBD1 as D (5 bases). Per the germline V gene, CDR1 is ENHRY and CDR2 is SYGVKD. Trimming took 5 bases from V and 8 from J, leaving 12 bases between them. This CDR3 comprises 12 residues. CDR3 nucleotides: TGTGCCATCAGTCCCAGGGTAGACGGCTACACCTTC. Amino acids: CAISPRVDGYTF.

V gene TRBV19 combines with J gene TRBJ2-1; possible D gene TRBD2, 6 bases. The germline CDR1 and CDR2 sequences are LNHDA and SQIVND (reference sequence). V lost 3 bases and J 2 bases, leaving 17 bases between the germline ends. There are 17 residues in the CDR3. The CDR3 loop reads CASSISTGVSTYNEQFF. CDR3 in DNA: TGTGCCAGTAGTATTTCGACGGGAGTATCCACCTACAATGAGCAGTTCTTC.

The chain couples TRBV6-6 to TRBJ2-7; TRBD2 might be the D (5 bases). Trimming left V 7 bases short and J 6 bases short, with 13 bases between. Germline lookup yields CDR1 MNHNY and CDR2 SVGAGI (reference sequence). This CDR3 is built from 12 residues. CDR3: CASTSGLSEQYF. Written as DNA, the CDR3 is TGTGCCAGCACGTCCGGACTCTCCGAGCAGTACTTC.

The chain links TRBV5-1 to TRBJ2-1; 10 positions agree with TRBD2. This CDR3 spans 16 amino acids. V shed 5 bases and J 6 bases; nucleotides not matched to a gene: 11. From germline, CDR1 is SGHRS and CDR2 YFSETQ. CDR3 loop: CASRKGSSGSGNEQFF. The CDR3 DNA sequence: TGCGCCAGCAGAAAGGGCTCTAGCGGGAGTGGCAATGAGCAGTTCTTC.

The chain has TRBV28 and TRBJ1-4; D is possibly TRBD1 (5 bases). CDR3 size: 16 residues. V lost 3 bases to trimming and J lost 1 base, with 12 bases between them. Per germline, CDR1 MDHEN and CDR2 SYDVKM. CDR3 sequence reads: CASSFALGGTNEKLFF. In nucleotides, the CDR3 is TGTGCCAGCAGTTTCGCCTTGGGGGGAACTAATGAAAAACTGTTTTTT. Looking up the rest from reference TRBV28 and TRBJ1-4 gives the full variable domain: DVKVTQSSRYLVKRTGEKVFLECVQDMDHENMFWYRQDPGLGLRLIYFSYDVKMKEKGDIPEGYSVSREKKERFSLILESASTNQTSMYLCASSFALGGTNEKLFFGSGTQLSVL.

V usage is TRBV11-2 and J usage is TRBJ2-7, with TRBD1 matching 8 bases. The CDR3 runs to 13 residues. Per germline, CDR1 SGHAT and CDR2 FQNNGV. J lost 6 bases, V lost 5 bases, and 6 bases had no gene match. The CDR3: CASSQIDRGEQYF. The CDR3 DNA reads TGTGCCAGCAGCCAAATCGACAGGGGCGAGCAGTACTTC.